One T cell receptor (beta chain) is described in this entry. As yet, its antigen is unknown. Repertoires were generated with immunoSEQ multiplex PCR, while TCRdb's copy carries only in-frame clones and drops some. The repertoire consists of about 120,000 clones, with 70% to 90% occurring once and the leading ten covering over 8.5%. These data are taken from a study of T cell responses to AZD1222 COVID-19 vaccine. Germline CDR1 is KGHSH and CDR2 is LQKENI. V was clipped by 5 bases and J by 9 bases, with 11 bases between them. The CDR3 is 11 amino acids. Study-wide results and limits: The sample set comprised mostly white British donors with more females, and clonal diversity was possibly underestimated. Spike-wide vaccine-associated CD4 TCRs dominated at 160-218 and 743-854. The study reported that nearly half of spike-specific TCRs target unmutated variant regions.

Source: peripheral blood, taken on day 0 of AZD1222 vaccination. The chain has TRBV18 and TRBJ2-7; D remains unclear. This TCR was sampled from an adult in good health. Here the CDR3 DNA reads TGTGCCAGCTCAGGGATGGACGGGCAGTACTTC. It is translated as CASSGMDGQYF.